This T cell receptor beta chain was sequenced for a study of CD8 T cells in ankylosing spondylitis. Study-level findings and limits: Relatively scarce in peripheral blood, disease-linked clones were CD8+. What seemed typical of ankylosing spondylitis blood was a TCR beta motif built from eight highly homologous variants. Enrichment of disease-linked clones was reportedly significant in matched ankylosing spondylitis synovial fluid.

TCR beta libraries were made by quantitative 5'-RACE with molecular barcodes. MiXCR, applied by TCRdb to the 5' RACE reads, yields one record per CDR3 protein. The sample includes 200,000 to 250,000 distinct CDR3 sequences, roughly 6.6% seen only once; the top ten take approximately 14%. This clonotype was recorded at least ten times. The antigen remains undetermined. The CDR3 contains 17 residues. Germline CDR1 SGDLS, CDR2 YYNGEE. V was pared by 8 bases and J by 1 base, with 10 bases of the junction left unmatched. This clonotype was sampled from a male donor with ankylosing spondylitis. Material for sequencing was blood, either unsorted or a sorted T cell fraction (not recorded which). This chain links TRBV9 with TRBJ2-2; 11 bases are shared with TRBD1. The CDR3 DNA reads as TGTGCCAGTTCCGGGACAGGGGGGGAAGAGAACACCGGGGAGCTGTTTTTT. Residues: CASSGTGGEENTGELFF.